Below are 31 T cell receptor beta chains sequenced from a single sample in a study of blood T cell repertoires in COVID-19. TCRdb's table, derived via immunoSEQ multiplex PCR, lists solely in-frame clones and lacks some. The sample consists of 140,000 to 150,000 clones, approximately 90% of them appearing once. Sequencing was done on a sample of peripheral blood. All receptors derive from a woman aged 55-75 years with active COVID-19.

The chain joins TRBV4-2 to TRBJ2-1, with 7 bases fitting TRBD2. CDR1 and CDR2 from the germline V gene are LGHNA and YNFKEQ. Trimming cost V 0 bases and J 15 bases; bases outside gene matches: 14. This CDR3 is 15 amino acids long. The CDR3 reads CASSQDLGSGTVRFF. The CDR3 DNA sequence: TGTGCCAGCAGCCAAGATCTTGGGAGCGGGACGGTACGGTTCTTC.

The table lists this clone with a count of one. The chain combines TRBV5-1 with TRBJ2-3; 7 bases line up with TRBD2. The CDR3 is made up of 16 amino acids. Per the germline V gene, CDR1 is SGHRS and CDR2 is YFSETQ. J was trimmed by 1 base and V by 2 bases; bases with no gene match: 7. CDR3 DNA sequence: TGCGCCAGCAGCTTCTCTCCTAGCGGCGGCACAGATACGCAGTATTTT. As protein: CASSFSPSGGTDTQYF.

This chain joins TRBV21-1 and TRBJ1-3; TRBD1 reflects the table's D call only, with no check against the DNA. TRBV21-1 is a pseudogene locus. This CDR3 spans 17 amino acids. The CDR3 spells CASSKETTGVTGNTIYF. The CDR3 DNA reads TGTGCCAGCAGCAAAGAAACTACAGGGGTCACTGGAAACACCATATATTTT.

The sample holds one count of this clone. The chain links TRBV18 to TRBJ1-4, with D tentatively TRBD1 (6 bases). Germline CDR1 is KGHSH and CDR2 is LQKENI. This CDR3 region has 15 residues. The V gene lost 2 bases and the J gene lost 2 bases, with 9 bases spanning the gap. This CDR3 reads CASSPGTGTNEKLFF. The CDR3 DNA sequence: TGTGCCAGCTCACCAGGAACAGGGACTAATGAAAAACTGTTTTTT.

The chain has TRBV7-8 and TRBJ1-5; possibly TRBD1 for D (6 bases). The ends were cut back, 1 base at V and 3 bases at J, with 10 bases in the middle. Germline CDR1 and CDR2: SGHVS and FQNEAQ. CDR3 size: 15 residues. The CDR3 is CASSLGGTTNQPQHF. As DNA, the CDR3 is TGTGCCAGCAGCTTAGGGGGGACAACCAATCAGCCCCAGCATTTT.

V gene TRBV10-3 combines with J gene TRBJ2-7; perhaps TRBD1 as D (6 bases). Germline CDR1 ENHRY, CDR2 SYGVKD. The CDR3 extends over 16 amino acids. Between the trimmed V and J ends, which lost 4 bases and 4 bases, there was a span of 20 bases. The CDR3 DNA reads as TGTGCCATCAGTGGAAAACAGGGCTCGCTACCTTACGAGCAGTACTTC. Amino acids: CAISGKQGSLPYEQYF.

The V and J genes are TRBV18 and TRBJ2-7, with 7 bases matching TRBD2. Unmatched junction bases numbered 6, after V lost 1 base and J lost 3 bases. The CDR3 spans 15 residues. Germline V CDR1 and CDR2: KGHSH, LQKENI. The CDR3 loop is CASSPQGTGGYEQYF. CDR3 DNA: TGTGCCAGCTCACCACAGGGGACGGGGGGCTACGAGCAGTACTTC.

The chain uses TRBV7-9 and TRBJ2-7; 8 bases agree with TRBD2. The trim removed 5 bases at V and 6 bases at J, leaving 6 bases unmatched. The germline gives CDR1 SEHNR, CDR2 FQNEAQ (reference sequence). The CDR3 covers 13 residues. Written as DNA, the CDR3 is TGTGCCAGCAGCCCCGGGACTAGGGGCGAGCAGTACTTC. It codes for CASSPGTRGEQYF.

CDR3 loop: CASSVGAAPYEQYF. CDR3 DNA: TGTGCCAGCAGCGTAGGAGCCGCGCCCTACGAGCAGTACTTC. This sequence joins TRBV9 and TRBJ2-7; no definite D call. The CDR3 totals 14 residues. V dropped 0 bases and J dropped 2 bases, with 9 bases sitting between them. In germline, CDR1 is SGDLS, CDR2 YYNGEE. Based on the CDR3 plus reference TRBV9 and TRBJ2-7, the full variable domain is DSGVTQTPKHLITATGQRVTLRCSPRSGDLSVYWYQQSLDQGLQFLIQYYNGEERAKGNILERFSAQQFPDLHSELNLSSLELGDSALYFCASSVGAAPYEQYFGPGTRLTVT.

J is TRBJ2-5 and V is TRBV5-5; 7 nucleotides match TRBD2. The CDR3 loop spans 16 amino acids. V lost 8 bases and J lost 2; bases outside the gene matches: 15. Germline lookup yields CDR1 SGHKS and CDR2 YYEKEE (reference sequence). The DNA for the CDR3 is TGTGCCAGTTTTCAATGGGCTAGCGGCTTACAAGAGACCCAGTACTTC. This sequence encodes CASFQWASGLQETQYF.

The rearrangement uses TRBV30 and TRBJ2-5, with 8 positions matching TRBD2. The CDR3 has 14 residues. Germline V gene lookup returns CDR1 GTSNPN and CDR2 SVGIG (reference sequence). The V gene end was trimmed by 3 bases and the J gene end by 0 bases; junction bases not matched to a gene: 3. The CDR3 sequence is CAWSVLADQETQYF. The DNA of the CDR3 is TGTGCCTGGAGCGTACTAGCGGACCAAGAGACCCAGTACTTC.

The CDR3 coding sequence is TGTGCCAGCTCACCACCGGGCCGTCGTTCAGAGTTCTTC. This encodes CASSPPGRRSEFF. This chain uses TRBV18 with TRBJ2-1, with unresolved D. CDR1 is KGHSH and CDR2 is LQKENI in the germline V gene. CDR3 length equals 13 residues. Between the trimmed V and J ends, which lost 0 bases and 14 bases, there was a span of 14 bases. The full variable domain, in which reference TRBV18 and TRBJ2-1 provide the parts outside the CDR3, is NAGVMQNPRHLVRRRGQEARLRCSPMKGHSHVYWYRQLPEEGLKFMVYLQKENIIDESGMPKERFSAEFPKEGPSILRIQQVVRGDSAAYFCASSPPGRRSEFFGPGTRLTVL.

This clone was picked up a small number of times. This rearrangement joins TRBV7-2 to TRBJ1-6; 12 nucleotides agree with TRBD1. CDR3 length: 18 residues. Trimming removed 4 bases from V and 4 bases from J; junction bases left unmatched: 8. Germline assignment: CDR1 SGHTA and CDR2 FQGNSA. The CDR3 spells CASSSLGGQGAYNSPLHF. CDR3 nucleotide sequence: TGTGCCAGCAGCTCCCTAGGGGGACAGGGGGCATATAATTCACCCCTCCACTTT.

The chain links TRBV11-2 to TRBJ2-7, with D uncertain. Per the germline V gene, CDR1 is SGHAT and CDR2 is FQNNGV. Trimming stripped 5 bases from V and 2 bases from J, with 10 bases between. The CDR3 sequence is 13 residues long. In DNA, the CDR3 is TGTGCCAGCAGCCCCTTGGGCGCCTACGAGCAGTACTTC. It specifies CASSPLGAYEQYF.

This clone occurred once. The chain joins TRBV5-1 to TRBJ2-7; 9 bases align to TRBD2. This CDR3 comprises 16 residues. Germline V gene sequence: CDR1 SGHRS, CDR2 YFSETQ. V shed 3 bases and J 1 base; nucleotides not matched to a gene: 8. This chain's CDR3 is CASSSGTSRRSYEQYF. The CDR3 DNA sequence: TGCGCCAGCAGCTCCGGGACTAGCCGGCGATCCTACGAGCAGTACTTC.

The chain has TRBV2 and TRBJ2-2, with 7 nucleotides matching TRBD2. The CDR3 has 15 amino acids. CDR1 and CDR2 (germline): SNHLY, FYNNEI. V was pared by 7 bases and J by 4 bases, with 9 bases of the junction left unmatched. The CDR3 sequence is CASKWEGAVTGELFF. CDR3 in DNA: TGTGCCAGCAAGTGGGAGGGAGCGGTCACCGGGGAGCTGTTTTTT.

The rearrangement joins TRBV29-1 to TRBJ1-1, with a tentative D call TRBD1 (6 bases). Germline V CDR1 and CDR2: SQVTM, ANQGSEA. The CDR3 totals 12 residues. Trimming took off 6 bases at V and 1 base at J, with 9 bases between the two ends. In nucleotides, the CDR3 is TGCAGCGTACAACAGGGGAACACTGAAGCTTTCTTT. Its protein product is CSVQQGNTEAFF.

The chain couples TRBV6-5 to TRBJ2-7; 7 nucleotides align to TRBD1. This CDR3 comprises 15 residues. J was trimmed by 3 bases and V by 6 bases; bases with no gene match: 11. Germline lookup yields CDR1 MNHEY and CDR2 SVGAGI. The CDR3 sequence: CASSRQGMTLYEQYF. The CDR3 DNA reads TGTGCCAGCAGCCGACAGGGAATGACTCTCTACGAGCAGTACTTC.

In this sample, this clone turned up once. This chain joins TRBV6-2 or TRBV6-3 and TRBJ2-5; 14 bases are a match to TRBD2. The ends lost 4 bases at V and 4 bases at J; junction bases unmatched: 11. This CDR3 has 18 residues. Germline CDR1 is MNHEY and CDR2 is SVGEGT. In DNA, the CDR3 is TGTGCCAGCAGTTGGGGACTAGCGGGAGCCCCGGGGATAGAGACCCAGTACTTC. It specifies CASSWGLAGAPGIETQYF.

This sequence joins TRBV5-4 and TRBJ2-2; TRBD2 matches 7 bases. The CDR3 runs to 17 residues. The germline gives CDR1 SGHNT, CDR2 YYREEE (reference sequence). Trimming removed 5 bases from V and 3 bases from J; junction bases left unmatched: 13. The CDR3, as DNA: TGTGCCAGCAGTCCACGGCGGGGGTACTGGGACACCGGGGAGCTGTTTTTT. Protein product: CASSPRRGYWDTGELFF.

The chain joins TRBV5-1 to TRBJ2-1; D is unclear. V dropped 7 bases and J dropped 0 bases, with 23 bases sitting between them. Germline values: CDR1 SGHRS, CDR2 YFSETQ. The CDR3 is 18 residues long. In DNA form, the CDR3 reads TGCGCCAGCGCCCCGTCCCCCCTCCCAGGAAGCTCCTACAATGAGCAGTTCTTC. Its translation: CASAPSPLPGSSYNEQFF.

The genes are TRBV28 and TRBJ2-1; 9 bases agree with TRBD1. There are 15 residues in the CDR3. CDR1 MDHEN and CDR2 SYDVKM come from the germline V gene. Germline trimming cut 2 bases from V and 3 bases from J; bases unmatched to any gene: 2. The CDR3 nucleotides read TGTGCCAGCAGTTTAGGGACAGGGAGCTACAATGAGCAGTTCTTC. This translates into CASSLGTGSYNEQFF.

The gene calls are TRBV27 and TRBJ1-5, with 8 bases aligning to TRBD1. Germline CDR1 and CDR2: MNHEY and SMNVEV (reference sequence). The CDR3 has 14 residues. J gave up 7 bases and V 7 bases, and 9 bases lay outside the gene matches. CDR3 sequence (DNA): TGTGCCAGCAAACCTCGCAGGGGGCCGCAGCCCCAGCATTTT. It encodes CASKPRRGPQPQHF.

The rearrangement joins TRBV28 to TRBJ2-3; D is perhaps TRBD2 (6 bases). With 2 bases removed from V and 9 bases from J, the gap between germline ends came to 9 bases. This CDR3 has 12 residues. Germline V gene data show CDR1 as MDHEN and CDR2 as SYDVKM. Here the CDR3 DNA reads TGTGCCAGCAGTTTACCGGGAGCCACGCAGTATTTT. Translated: CASSLPGATQYF.

CDR3 in amino acids: CASSLGLQGGAETQYF. For the CDR3, the DNA is TGTGCCAGCAGCTTAGGATTACAGGGGGGAGCGGAGACCCAGTACTTC. The rearrangement uses TRBV7-6 and TRBJ2-5; 8 nucleotides line up with TRBD1. V lost 1 base and J lost 5; bases outside the gene matches: 9. Germline lookup yields CDR1 SGHVS and CDR2 FNYEAQ. The CDR3 has 16 amino acids.

The chain joins TRBV4-1 to TRBJ1-3, with TRBD1 as a possible D gene (5 bases). The ends were cut back, 0 bases at V and 0 bases at J, with 12 bases in the middle. The CDR3 is made up of 17 amino acids. Germline values: CDR1 MGHRA, CDR2 YSYEKL. Here the CDR3 reads CASSQETGVSSGNTIYF. The CDR3 DNA reads TGCGCCAGCAGCCAAGAAACAGGCGTGAGCTCTGGAAACACCATATATTTT.

The chain employs TRBV10-1 and TRBJ2-1; 11 nucleotides match TRBD2. The germline gives CDR1 WNHNN, CDR2 SYGVQD (reference sequence). Trimming cost V 8 bases and J 5 bases; bases outside gene matches: 8. This CDR3 has 15 amino acids. The CDR3 here is CASGQGLAENNEQFF. The DNA for the CDR3 is TGCGCCAGCGGTCAGGGACTAGCGGAGAACAATGAGCAGTTCTTC.

The rearrangement links TRBV7-2 to TRBJ2-7; 7 bases line up with TRBD1. V shed 2 bases, J shed 4 bases, and the junction held 8 bases outside the gene matches. The CDR3 sequence is 15 residues long. CDR1 is SGHTA, CDR2 FQGNSA, per germline. CDR3 coding DNA: TGTGCCAGCAGCTTAAGAGGGGGCGAGCGGTACGAGCAGTACTTC. Translating it yields CASSLRGGERYEQYF.

This clone has only one observation. This chain joins TRBV2 and TRBJ2-1; the match to TRBD2 covers 13 bases. Germline V gene data show CDR1 as SNHLY and CDR2 as FYNNEI. Trimming took 1 base from V and 9 from J; bases not matched to a gene: 3. The CDR3 has 15 residues. The CDR3 DNA sequence: TGTGCCAGCAGTGAAGGGACTAGCGGGAGCGGTGAGCAGTTCTTC. Protein sequence: CASSEGTSGSGEQFF.

The rearrangement uses TRBV27 and TRBJ2-1, with 8 bases matching TRBD2. Trimming at V came to 5 bases and at J to 3 bases, leaving 6 bases not matched to a gene. The CDR3 covers 15 residues. The V gene's germline CDR1 is MNHEY and CDR2 SMNVEV (reference sequence). CDR3 DNA: TGTGCCAGCAGTCGAGGGACTAGTGTCTACAATGAGCAGTTCTTC. Amino acids: CASSRGTSVYNEQFF.

CDR3 loop: CASWTGSTDTQYF. The CDR3 region has the DNA TGTGCCAGCTGGACAGGGAGCACAGATACGCAGTATTTT. The V and J genes are TRBV27 and TRBJ2-3; 8 bases fit TRBD1. J lost 0 bases, V lost 8 bases, and 1 base had no gene match. The germline gives CDR1 MNHEY, CDR2 SMNVEV (reference sequence). This CDR3 has 13 amino acids.